These T cell receptor beta chains were read from a single sample in a study of OX40 agonist ivuxolimab in advanced cancers. Profiled with immunoSEQ multiplex PCR; TCRdb holds only in-frame clones, not every one. Seen here are around 60,000 clones, 75% to 90% observed once, and the top ten hold around 11%. The sample in question was CD4+ or CD8+ T cells sorted from blood, obtained in a trial of the OX40 agonist ivuxolimab. These receptor sequences come from an adult with an advanced solid tumor such as melanoma, head and neck, liver or kidney cancer. The CDR3 runs from the conserved cysteine through the conserved F or W. Each record gives: V gene, J gene, CDR3 protein.

v_gene: TRBV11-2; j_gene: TRBJ2-4; CDR3aa: CASSLVPDLRNIQYF
v_gene: TRBV29-1; j_gene: TRBJ2-1; CDR3aa: CSVRAGGSSYNEQFF
v_gene: TRBV10-2; j_gene: TRBJ2-7; CDR3aa: CASGPGTGNEQYF
v_gene: TRBV18; j_gene: TRBJ2-1; CDR3aa: CASSPPEGEQFF
v_gene: TRBV6-6; j_gene: TRBJ2-2; CDR3aa: CASSYSLAGATGELFF
v_gene: TRBV28; j_gene: TRBJ1-1; CDR3aa: CASRRTEGTEAFF
v_gene: TRBV14; j_gene: TRBJ2-1; CDR3aa: CASSPRSGLAGPYNEQFF
v_gene: TRBV28; j_gene: TRBJ2-7; CDR3aa: CASSLAGGSDEQYF
v_gene: TRBV7-8; j_gene: TRBJ1-6; CDR3aa: CASSLDDPRRSYNSPLHF
v_gene: TRBV2; j_gene: TRBJ1-5; CDR3aa: CASSEFGQHANQPQHF
v_gene: TRBV11-2; j_gene: TRBJ1-1; CDR3aa: CASKLPGVGTEAFF
v_gene: TRBV9; j_gene: TRBJ2-7; CDR3aa: CASSGTGDYEQYF
v_gene: TRBV7-9; j_gene: TRBJ2-7; CDR3aa: CASTPRTYEQYF
v_gene: TRBV19; j_gene: TRBJ1-1; CDR3aa: CASSGSSGRTEAFF